The 22 T cell receptor beta chains below all came from one sample that was sequenced in a study of brain T cells in children with intractable seizures (dated by TCRdb to 2020 to 2022). Library construction relied on the immunoSEQ multiplex PCR assay. In its TCRdb copy, this immuneACCESS table keeps in-frame sequences only and misses some clones. Where compared with another copy, unresolved V genes explain less than half of these, and the others have no known cause. Recorded for this sample are 110,000 or so clones; roughly 94% of them occurred a single time. The ten largest clones represent 3.8% of the sample. The time point tag for this specimen amounts to: resected brain tissue, or blood drawn just prior to surgery. The material sequenced was peripheral blood, taken at surgery. These receptors were taken from a boy in the first two years of life with hemimegalencephaly and intractable seizures.

The chain combines TRBV7-2 with TRBJ2-7; 8 bases are shared with TRBD2. The CDR3 is 15 amino acids. CDR1 is SGHTA, CDR2 FQGNSA, per germline. J gave up 2 bases and V 5 bases, and 8 bases lay outside the gene matches. CDR3 coding DNA: TGTGCCAGCAGCCCTTTAGCGGGGACGGCCTACGAGCAGTACTTC. Translated, it gives CASSPLAGTAYEQYF.

The chain employs TRBV7-9 and TRBJ1-1, with 8 bases lining up with TRBD1. This CDR3 is built from 15 residues. V shed 5 bases and J 6 bases; nucleotides not matched to a gene: 11. Germline V CDR1 and CDR2: SEHNR, FQNEAQ (reference sequence). In DNA form, the CDR3 reads TGTGCCAGCAGCGAGCCGACAGGGGTGGATCCTGAAGCTTTCTTT. The encoded protein is CASSEPTGVDPEAFF.

In this sample, this clone turned up a few times. The CDR3 is CASSLGVRGRVSNQPQHF. In nucleotides, the CDR3 is TGTGCCAGCAGCTTAGGAGTCAGGGGGCGGGTCAGCAATCAGCCCCAGCATTTT. This chain links TRBV7-8 with TRBJ1-5, with TRBD1 identical over 8 bases. Germline-derived CDR1 and CDR2 are SGHVS and FQNEAQ. Unmatched junction bases numbered 9, after V lost 1 base and J lost 1 base. The CDR3 is made up of 18 amino acids.

The gene calls are TRBV9 and TRBJ2-3; possibly TRBD2 for D (5 bases). Germline values: CDR1 SGDLS, CDR2 YYNGEE. CDR3 size: 16 residues. Trimming took off 1 base at V and 3 bases at J, with 15 bases between the two ends. CDR3 amino acids: CASSVHGGGGTDTQYF. CDR3 DNA sequence: TGTGCCAGCAGCGTACATGGCGGCGGAGGTACAGATACGCAGTATTTT.

Regarding this clone: The same CDR3 is also encoded by other DNA sequences in this sample. The chain joins TRBV9 to TRBJ2-7, with 7 bases that match TRBD1. The junction had 6 bases not matched to a gene; V was cut back by 3 bases and J by 3 bases. CDR3 length: 14 residues. In germline, CDR1 is SGDLS, CDR2 YYNGEE. Here the CDR3 reads CASSASGTVYEQYF. CDR3 in DNA: TGTGCCAGCAGCGCATCCGGGACAGTCTACGAGCAGTACTTC.

This clone was seen a single time. This chain connects TRBV12-3 or TRBV12-4 to TRBJ1-2; D perhaps matches TRBD1 (6 bases). The germline V and J ends were trimmed by 5 bases and 8 bases, with 15 bases remaining between them. CDR3 length equals 13 residues. CDR3 in DNA: TGTGCCAGCAGTCCCACGGGGGCGGGAGGCTACACCTTC. Translation gives CASSPTGAGGYTF.

The J gene is TRBJ1-6, the V gene TRBV10-2, with D possibly TRBD1 on 6 matching bases. The V gene lost 2 bases and the J gene lost 9 bases, with 14 bases spanning the gap. Looked up from germline, CDR1 is WSHSY and CDR2 is SAAADI. The CDR3 contains 15 residues. CDR3 coding DNA: TGCGCCAGCAGTGAGGTGGCGCGGGGGCGTTCACCCCTCCACTTT. It translates to CASSEVARGRSPLHF.

The chain uses TRBV29-1 and TRBJ2-3; maybe TRBD2 (6 bases). CDR3 length: 13 residues. CDR1 SQVTM and CDR2 ANQGSEA come from the germline V gene. V lost 3 bases, J lost 0 bases, and 7 bases lay in between. This CDR3 is CSVESGSTDTQYF. The CDR3 region has the DNA TGCAGCGTTGAGAGCGGGAGCACAGATACGCAGTATTTT.

V and J are TRBV7-6 and TRBJ2-7, with D possibly called TRBD1 or TRBD2 (5 bases each). From germline, CDR1 is SGHVS and CDR2 FNYEAQ. V was clipped by 2 bases and J by 2 bases, with 7 bases between them. The CDR3 consists of 13 residues. CDR3 residues: CASSLRDPYEQYF. The CDR3, as DNA: TGTGCCAGCAGCTTAAGGGACCCCTACGAGCAGTACTTC. The full variable domain, in which reference TRBV7-6 and TRBJ2-7 provide the parts outside the CDR3, is GAGVSQSPRYKVTKRGQDVALRCDPISGHVSLYWYRQALGQGPEFLTYFNYEAQQDKSGLPNDRFSAERPEGSISTLTIQRTEQRDSAMYRCASSLRDPYEQYFGPGTRLTVT.

The count of this clone is one. This chain joins TRBV9 and TRBJ2-3; 9 nucleotides match TRBD1. This CDR3 comprises 15 residues. The ends lost 0 bases at V and 3 bases at J; junction bases unmatched: 2. Germline V lookup: CDR1 SGDLS, CDR2 YYNGEE. This CDR3 is CASSVGTGETDTQYF. As DNA, the CDR3 is TGTGCCAGCAGCGTAGGGACAGGGGAGACAGATACGCAGTATTTT.

This clone has a single count. The gene calls are TRBV19 and TRBJ1-2, with TRBD1 matching 10 bases. CDR3 size: 16 residues. Germline lookup yields CDR1 LNHDA and CDR2 SQIVND (reference sequence). V dropped 5 bases and J dropped 5; count of bases not matched to a gene: 11. The CDR3 region is CASSPKGDRGEYGYTF. The CDR3 nucleotides are TGTGCCAGTAGTCCTAAGGGGGACAGGGGAGAGTATGGCTACACCTTC.

The J gene is TRBJ2-3, the V gene TRBV7-3; perhaps TRBD2 as D (6 bases). This CDR3 has 15 residues. V lost 2 bases to trimming and J lost 2 bases, with 11 bases between them. Germline loops: CDR1 SGHTA, CDR2 FQGTGA. The CDR3 DNA reads TGTGCCAGCAGCTTAGGGGCGGGGCACACAGATACGCAGTATTTT. Translated: CASSLGAGHTDTQYF.

This clone was observed once. V and J are TRBV5-1 and TRBJ2-3; D is unresolved. This CDR3 comprises 14 residues. Germline CDR1 and CDR2: SGHRS and YFSETQ. V was shortened by 6 bases and J by 0 bases, with 11 bases between the two germline ends. The CDR3 spells CASTDARSTDTQYF. In nucleotides, the CDR3 is TGCGCCAGCACGGACGCACGGAGCACAGATACGCAGTATTTT. Together with reference TRBV5-1 and TRBJ2-3, the CDR3 gives the full variable domain: KAGVTQTPRYLIKTRGQQVTLSCSPISGHRSVSWYQQTPGQGLQFLFEYFSETQRNKGNFPGRFSGRQFSNSRSEMNVSTLELGDSALYLCASTDARSTDTQYFGPGTRLTVL.

This rearrangement joins TRBV7-9 to TRBJ2-2, with D possibly being TRBD1 or TRBD2 (5 bases each). V gave up 1 base and J gave up 3 bases, with 12 bases separating them. The CDR3 consists of 16 residues. Germline V gene sequence: CDR1 SEHNR, CDR2 FQNEAQ (reference sequence). The DNA for the CDR3 is TGTGCCAGCAGCTTAGGGGGGTACTATGACACCGGGGAGCTGTTTTTT. Its translation is CASSLGGYYDTGELFF. Combining the CDR3 with reference TRBV7-9 and TRBJ2-2 gives the whole variable domain DTGVSQNPRHKITKRGQNVTFRCDPISEHNRLYWYRQTLGQGPEFLTYFQNEAQLEKSRLLSDRFSAERPKGSFSTLEIQRTEQGDSAMYLCASSLGGYYDTGELFFGEGSRLTVL.

V usage is TRBV28 and J usage is TRBJ1-2, with 7 positions matching TRBD1. Germline values: CDR1 MDHEN, CDR2 SYDVKM. The CDR3 consists of 16 residues. V dropped 5 bases and J dropped 2; count of bases not matched to a gene: 11. This CDR3 reads CASSLHPGQPNYGYTF. As DNA, the CDR3 is TGTGCCAGCAGTCTCCATCCGGGACAGCCCAACTATGGCTACACCTTC.

The gene calls are TRBV27 and TRBJ2-7; D perhaps matches TRBD1 (6 bases). CDR3 length: 16 residues. V was pared by 5 bases and J by 3 bases, with 20 bases between. Per germline, CDR1 MNHEY and CDR2 SMNVEV (reference sequence). CDR3 coding DNA: TGTGCCAGCAGTCGAGGACACGGGGACACCCTCTACGAGCAGTACTTC. The encoded protein is CASSRGHGDTLYEQYF.

The V gene is TRBV9, the J gene TRBJ1-1, with 7 bases matching TRBD1. This CDR3 region has 15 residues. With V trimmed by 2 bases and J by 4 bases, 8 bases remained unmatched. Germline V CDR1 and CDR2: SGDLS, YYNGEE. CDR3 DNA: TGTGCCAGCAGCGTCGCAGGGGGTAAGGGCACTGAAGCTTTCTTT. This encodes CASSVAGGKGTEAFF.

The gene calls are TRBV27 and TRBJ2-1; TRBD1 matches at 10 bases. This CDR3 spans 16 amino acids. CDR1 is MNHEY and CDR2 is SMNVEV in the germline V gene (reference sequence). V gave up 6 bases and J gave up 5 bases; unmatched junction bases: 10. This CDR3 reads CASRTGWGQGHNEQFF. The CDR3, as DNA: TGTGCCAGCAGGACCGGGTGGGGACAGGGGCACAATGAGCAGTTCTTC.

This clone was picked up a small number of times. This chain links TRBV6-6 with TRBJ2-2; 12 bases fit TRBD2. This CDR3 comprises 16 residues. V was clipped by 8 bases and J by 7 bases; unmatched bases: 11. Germline V gene sequence: CDR1 MNHNY, CDR2 SVGAGI (reference sequence). CDR3 region: CASALTSGRGGGELFF. Here the CDR3 DNA reads TGTGCCAGCGCCCTGACTAGCGGGAGAGGGGGCGGGGAGCTGTTTTTT.

This clone was recorded once. This chain links TRBV5-5 with TRBJ1-6, with D maybe TRBD1 (5 bases). Per germline, CDR1 SGHKS and CDR2 YYEKEE (reference sequence). With 1 base removed from V and 8 bases from J, the gap between germline ends came to 10 bases. The CDR3 runs to 14 residues. CDR3 DNA sequence: TGTGCCAGCAGCTTGAGGGACGGTTATTCACCCCTCCACTTT. Translation gives CASSLRDGYSPLHF.

The chain couples TRBV3-1 (or the pseudogene TRBV3-2) to TRBJ1-2, with 10 positions matching TRBD1. V lost 3 bases to trimming and J lost 7 bases; unmatched junction nucleotides: 5. This CDR3 has 14 residues. Germline CDR1 is LGHDT and CDR2 is YNNKEL (reference sequence). CDR3 loop: CASSHSTGGGGYTF. The CDR3 DNA is TGTGCCAGCAGCCACTCGACAGGGGGCGGTGGCTACACCTTC.

V is TRBV27 and J is TRBJ1-1; D not resolved. Germline V gene sequence: CDR1 MNHEY, CDR2 SMNVEV (reference sequence). This CDR3 has 15 amino acids. Deletions cut 1 base from V and 6 bases from J, with 15 bases between. The CDR3 nucleotides are TGTGCCAGCAGTTTATTGGGGTATGGCTCCGCTGAAGCTTTCTTT. It is translated as CASSLLGYGSAEAFF.